This record looks at one T cell receptor beta chain sequence and its context. The protocol was immunoSEQ multiplex PCR, while the TCRdb copy is restricted to in-frame clones and leaves out a portion. The table has 20,000 to 25,000 clones, 80% seen once. This sample was included in a study of PD-1 blockade in classical Hodgkin lymphoma. Overall study context: With a 2-week interval, patients received intravenous nivolumab at 3 mg/kg.

CDR1 and CDR2 from the germline V gene are SGHAT and FQNNGV. There are 15 residues in the CDR3. J gave up 11 bases and V 5 bases, and 13 bases lay outside the gene matches. Every patient had relapsed following autologous stem cell transplantation, and cohorts differed in brentuximab vedotin exposure. Here the sequenced sample was peripheral blood mononuclear cells (PBMCs), taken before the second cycle of nivolumab. This rearrangement joins TRBV11-2 to TRBJ2-7; TRBD2 matches 12 bases. The sequence was collected from a human donor with classical Hodgkin lymphoma. In nucleotides, the CDR3 is TGTGCCAGCAGCCGGCTAGCGGGAGGGCCCCCTCAGAAGTACTTC. This gives the protein CASSRLAGGPPQKYF.